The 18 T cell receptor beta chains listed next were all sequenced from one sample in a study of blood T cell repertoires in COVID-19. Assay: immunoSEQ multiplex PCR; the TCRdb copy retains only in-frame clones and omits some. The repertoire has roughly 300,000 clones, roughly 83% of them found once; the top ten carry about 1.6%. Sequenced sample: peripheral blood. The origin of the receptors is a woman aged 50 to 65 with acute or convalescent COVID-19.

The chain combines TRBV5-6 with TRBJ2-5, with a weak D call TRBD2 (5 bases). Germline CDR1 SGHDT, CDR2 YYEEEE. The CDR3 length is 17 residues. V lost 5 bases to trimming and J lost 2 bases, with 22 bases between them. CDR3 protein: CASSLESGTGIQETQYF. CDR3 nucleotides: TGTGCCAGCAGTCTGGAATCGGGCACCGGGATTCAAGAGACCCAGTACTTC.

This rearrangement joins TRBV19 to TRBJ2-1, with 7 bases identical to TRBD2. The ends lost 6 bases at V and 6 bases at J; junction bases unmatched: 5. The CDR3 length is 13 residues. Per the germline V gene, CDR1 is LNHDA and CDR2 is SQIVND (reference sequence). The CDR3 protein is CASRLTSFNEQFF. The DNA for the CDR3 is TGTGCCAGTAGGCTGACTAGCTTCAATGAGCAGTTCTTC.

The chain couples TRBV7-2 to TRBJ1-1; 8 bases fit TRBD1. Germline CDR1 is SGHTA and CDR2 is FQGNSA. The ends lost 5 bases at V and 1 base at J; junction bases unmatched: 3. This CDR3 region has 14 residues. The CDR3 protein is CASSADRGNTEAFF. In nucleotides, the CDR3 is TGTGCCAGCAGCGCCGACAGGGGGAACACTGAAGCTTTCTTT.

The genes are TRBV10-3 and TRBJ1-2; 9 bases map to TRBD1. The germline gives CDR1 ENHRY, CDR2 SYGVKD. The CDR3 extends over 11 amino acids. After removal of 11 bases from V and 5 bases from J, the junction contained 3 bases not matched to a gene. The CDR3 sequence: CAVGQGYGYTF. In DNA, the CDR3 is TGTGCCGTGGGACAGGGATATGGCTACACCTTC.

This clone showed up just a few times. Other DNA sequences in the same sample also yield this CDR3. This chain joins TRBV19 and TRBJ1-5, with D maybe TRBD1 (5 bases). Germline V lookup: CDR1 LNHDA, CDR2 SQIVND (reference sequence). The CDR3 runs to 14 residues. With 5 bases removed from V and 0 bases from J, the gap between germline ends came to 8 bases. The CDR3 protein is CASSRGSSNQPQHF. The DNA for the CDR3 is TGTGCCAGTAGTCGGGGGTCTAGCAATCAGCCCCAGCATTTT.

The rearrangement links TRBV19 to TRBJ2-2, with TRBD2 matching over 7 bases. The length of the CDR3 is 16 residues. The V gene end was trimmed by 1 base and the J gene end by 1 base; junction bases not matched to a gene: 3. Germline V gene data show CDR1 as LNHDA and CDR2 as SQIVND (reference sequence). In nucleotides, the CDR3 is TGTGCCAGTAGTATAGGTCCTAGCGGGAACACCGGGGAGCTGTTTTTT. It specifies CASSIGPSGNTGELFF.

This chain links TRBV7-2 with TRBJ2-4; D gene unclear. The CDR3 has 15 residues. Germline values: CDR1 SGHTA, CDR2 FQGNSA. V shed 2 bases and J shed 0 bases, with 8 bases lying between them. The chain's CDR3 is CASSLSAVAKNIQYF. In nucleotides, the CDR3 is TGTGCCAGCAGCTTAAGTGCAGTAGCCAAAAACATTCAGTACTTC.

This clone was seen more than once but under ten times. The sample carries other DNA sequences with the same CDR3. Here the CDR3 reads CASSLAQVGDEQFF. The CDR3 bases are TGCGCCAGCAGCTTGGCTCAGGTGGGAGATGAGCAGTTCTTC. The genes are TRBV5-1 and TRBJ2-1; D is perhaps TRBD2 (5 bases). The CDR3 sequence is 14 residues long. Germline assignment: CDR1 SGHRS and CDR2 YFSETQ. Trimming left V 0 bases short and J 8 bases short, with 12 bases between.

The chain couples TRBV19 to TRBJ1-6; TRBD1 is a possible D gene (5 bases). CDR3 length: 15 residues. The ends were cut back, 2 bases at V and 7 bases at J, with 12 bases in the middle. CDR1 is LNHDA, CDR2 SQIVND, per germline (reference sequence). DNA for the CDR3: TGTGCCAGTAGTATACAGGGCGTACGCAATTCACCCCTCCACTTT. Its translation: CASSIQGVRNSPLHF.

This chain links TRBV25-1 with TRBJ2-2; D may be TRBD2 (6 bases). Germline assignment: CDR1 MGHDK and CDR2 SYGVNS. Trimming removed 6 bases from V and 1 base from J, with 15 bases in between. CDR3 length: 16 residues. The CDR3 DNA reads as TGTGCCAGCAGAGCAAGGGGACTCCTGAACACCGGGGAGCTGTTTTTT. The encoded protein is CASRARGLLNTGELFF.

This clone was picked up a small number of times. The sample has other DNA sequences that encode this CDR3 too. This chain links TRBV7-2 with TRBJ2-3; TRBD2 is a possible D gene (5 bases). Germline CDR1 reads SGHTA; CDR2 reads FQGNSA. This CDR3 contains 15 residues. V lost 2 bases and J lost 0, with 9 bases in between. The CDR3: CASSLNRLSTDTQYF. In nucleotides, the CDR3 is TGTGCCAGCAGCTTAAATAGACTAAGCACAGATACGCAGTATTTT. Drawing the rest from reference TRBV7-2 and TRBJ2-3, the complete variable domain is GAGVSQSPSNKVTEKGKDVELRCDPISGHTALYWYRQSLGQGLEFLIYFQGNSAPDKSGLPSDRFSAERTGGSVSTLTIQRTQQEDSAVYLCASSLNRLSTDTQYFGPGTRLTVL.

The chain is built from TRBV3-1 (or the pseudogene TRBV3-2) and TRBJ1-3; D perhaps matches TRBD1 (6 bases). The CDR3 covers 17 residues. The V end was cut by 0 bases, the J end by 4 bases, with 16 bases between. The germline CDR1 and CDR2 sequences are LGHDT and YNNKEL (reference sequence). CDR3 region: CASSQEGDRWLGNTIYF. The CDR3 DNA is TGTGCCAGCAGCCAAGAAGGTGACAGGTGGTTAGGAAACACCATATATTTT.

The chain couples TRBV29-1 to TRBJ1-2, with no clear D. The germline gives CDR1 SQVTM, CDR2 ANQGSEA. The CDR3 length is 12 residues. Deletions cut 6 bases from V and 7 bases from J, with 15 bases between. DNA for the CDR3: TGCAGCGTCACTGGGTGGGCGCTTGGCTACACCTTC. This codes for CSVTGWALGYTF.

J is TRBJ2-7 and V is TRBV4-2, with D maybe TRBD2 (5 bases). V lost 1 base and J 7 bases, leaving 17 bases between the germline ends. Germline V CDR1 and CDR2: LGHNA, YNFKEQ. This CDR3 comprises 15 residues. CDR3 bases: TGTGCCAGCAGCCAAGGTAATAGCGCGAAGGCTGAGCAGTACTTC. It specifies CASSQGNSAKAEQYF.

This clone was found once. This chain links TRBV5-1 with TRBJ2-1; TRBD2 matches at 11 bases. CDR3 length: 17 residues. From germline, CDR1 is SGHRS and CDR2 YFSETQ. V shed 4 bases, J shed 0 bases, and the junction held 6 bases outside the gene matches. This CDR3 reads CASSDRTSGFSYNEQFF. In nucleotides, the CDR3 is TGCGCCAGCAGCGACCGGACTAGCGGGTTCTCCTACAATGAGCAGTTCTTC.

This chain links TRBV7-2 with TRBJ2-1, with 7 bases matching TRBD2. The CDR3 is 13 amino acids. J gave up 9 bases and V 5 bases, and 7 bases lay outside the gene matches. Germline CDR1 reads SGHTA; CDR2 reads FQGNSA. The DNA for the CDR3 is TGTGCCAGCAGCCCCGGACTAGAAGGTGAGCAGTTCTTC. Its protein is CASSPGLEGEQFF.

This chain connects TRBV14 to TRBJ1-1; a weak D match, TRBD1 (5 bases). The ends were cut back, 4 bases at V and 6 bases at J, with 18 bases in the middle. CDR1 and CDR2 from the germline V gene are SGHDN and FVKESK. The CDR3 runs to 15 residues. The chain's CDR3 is CASSLTLHGGAEAFF. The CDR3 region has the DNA TGTGCCAGCAGCCTAACCCTTCACGGAGGGGCTGAAGCTTTCTTT.

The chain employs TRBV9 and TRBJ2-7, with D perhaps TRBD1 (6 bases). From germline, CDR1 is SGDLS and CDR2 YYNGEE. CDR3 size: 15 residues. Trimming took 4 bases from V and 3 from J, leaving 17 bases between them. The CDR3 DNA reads TGTGCCAGCAGCTACGGGACAAGGGTAGTCTACGAGCAGTACTTC. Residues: CASSYGTRVVYEQYF.